The sequence of this TCR beta chain was determined in a study of early T cells in non-severe SARS-CoV-2 infection. Whole-study context: Sequencing was performed on bulk RNA from unsorted whole blood, leaving chains unpaired.

Trimming stripped 0 bases from V and 2 bases from J, with 12 bases between. The CDR3 runs 15 residues. Germline V gene data show CDR1 as DFQATT and CDR2 as SNEGSKA (reference sequence). Molecules of cDNA were individually given unique molecular identifiers that were attached to them. MiXCR, applied by TCRdb to the 5' RACE reads, yields one record per CDR3 protein. The repertoire holds some 53,000 distinct CDR3 sequences, with approximately 8% as singletons. The table lists this clonotype with a few counts. Sequences were obtained from whole blood. The rearrangement links TRBV20-1 to TRBJ2-3, with D tentatively TRBD1 or TRBD2 (5 bases each). The clonotype originates from an adult who was a healthcare worker with PCR-confirmed SARS-CoV-2 infection or an uninfected control (not recorded which). This chain's CDR3 is CSARDIRGITDTQYF. Written as DNA, the CDR3 is TGCAGTGCTAGAGATATACGGGGCATCACAGATACGCAGTATTTT.